Listed here is a single T cell receptor beta chain. Trimming left V 7 bases short and J 5 bases short, with 13 bases between. CDR3 size: 13 residues. This specimen belongs to a study of blood T cell repertoires in COVID-19. Sequencing was performed with immunoSEQ multiplex PCR; in TCRdb, only in-frame clones are kept and a portion is missing. The sample lists more than 85,000 clones, around 76% occurring once. The rearrangement uses TRBV12-3 or TRBV12-4 and TRBJ2-3; D not certain. Sequencing was performed on peripheral blood. This clonotype was sampled from a woman in her 70s with acute or convalescent COVID-19. DNA for the CDR3: TGTGCCAGCAAAGGCCACGGCGGAGATACGCAGTATTTT. This encodes CASKGHGGDTQYF.